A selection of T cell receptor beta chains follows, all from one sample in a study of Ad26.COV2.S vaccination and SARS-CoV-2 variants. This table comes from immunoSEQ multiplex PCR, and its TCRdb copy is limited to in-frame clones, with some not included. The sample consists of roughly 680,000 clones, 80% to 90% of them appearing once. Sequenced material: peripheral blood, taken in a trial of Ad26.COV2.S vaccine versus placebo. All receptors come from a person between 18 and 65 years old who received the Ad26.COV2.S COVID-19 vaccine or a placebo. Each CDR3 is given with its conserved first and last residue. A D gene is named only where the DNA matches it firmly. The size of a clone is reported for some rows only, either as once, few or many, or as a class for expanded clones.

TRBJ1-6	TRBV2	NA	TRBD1	TGTGCCAGCACCGCCACAGGGGTTTATAATTCACCCCTCCACTTT	CASTATGVYNSPLHF
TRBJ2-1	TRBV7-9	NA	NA	TGTGCCAGCAGCTCAGCCCAGGGGGGGCCGTACAATGAGCAGTTCTTC	CASSSAQGGPYNEQFF
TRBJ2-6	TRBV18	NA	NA	TGTGCCAGCTCACCACGACAGATTGGCTCTGGGGCCAACGTCCTGACTTTC	CASSPRQIGSGANVLTF
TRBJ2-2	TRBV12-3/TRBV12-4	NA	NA	TGTGCCAGCACCTCATGGTACGGGGAGCTGTTTTTT	CASTSWYGELFF
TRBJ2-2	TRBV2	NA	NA	TGTGCCAGCATTACACAAACCGGGGAGCTGTTTTTT	CASITQTGELFF
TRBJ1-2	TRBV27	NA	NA	TGTGCCAGCAGTGAAGGGGGGAGAGGGGGCTACACCTTC	CASSEGGRGGYTF
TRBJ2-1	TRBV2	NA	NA	TGTGCCAGCAGTGTGAGGGTTTCCTACAATGAGCAGTTCTTC	CASSVRVSYNEQFF
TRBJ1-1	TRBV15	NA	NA	TGTGCCACCAGCAGAGGGTCAGGTGTGAACACTGAAGCTTTCTTT	CATSRGSGVNTEAFF
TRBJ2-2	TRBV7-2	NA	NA	TGTGCCAGCAGCTTAGTGGGTTTCAACACCGGGGAGCTGTTTTTT	CASSLVGFNTGELFF
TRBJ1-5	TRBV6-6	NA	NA	TGTGCCAGCACGGCCCCGGGCAATCAGCCCCAGCATTTT	CASTAPGNQPQHF
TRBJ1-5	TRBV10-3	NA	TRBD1	TGTGCCATCGGACAACAGGGGGCGGGCAATCAGCCCCAGCATTTT	CAIGQQGAGNQPQHF
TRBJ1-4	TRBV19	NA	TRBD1	TGTGCCAGTAGCAGGACAGGGACTAATGAAAAACTGTTTTTT	CASSRTGTNEKLFF
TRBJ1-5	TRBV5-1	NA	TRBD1	TGCGCCAGCAGCGCCGGGACAGGGGGCGGACAGCCCCAGCATTTT	CASSAGTGGGQPQHF
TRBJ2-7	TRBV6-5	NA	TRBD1	TGTGCCAGCAGTTACGTCGGGACAGGCCTACCCTACGAGCAGTACTTC	CASSYVGTGLPYEQYF
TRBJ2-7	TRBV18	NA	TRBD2	TGTGCCAGCTCCGGGGGGGGGCCCTACGAGCAGTACTTC	CASSGGGPYEQYF
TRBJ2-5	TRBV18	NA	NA	TGTGCCAGCTCACCACCATCAGGGTTACAAGAGACCCAGTACTTC	CASSPPSGLQETQYF
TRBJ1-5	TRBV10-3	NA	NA	TGTGCCATCAGTGAAGCGGGAGATCAGCCCCAGCATTTT	CAISEAGDQPQHF
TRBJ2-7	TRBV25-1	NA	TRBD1	TGTGCCAGCAGTTTTGCAGGGGGCTCGTACGAGCAGTACTTC	CASSFAGGSYEQYF
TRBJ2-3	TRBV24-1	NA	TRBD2	TGTGCCACCAGTGATCCCGGGGGGGCGACAGATACGCAGTATTTT	CATSDPGGATDTQYF
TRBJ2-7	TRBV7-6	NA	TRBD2	TGTGCCAGCAGCGGGGAATTAGCGGGGCCCTACGAGCAGTACTTC	CASSGELAGPYEQYF
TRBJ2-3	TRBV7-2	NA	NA	TGTGCCAGCAGCTTAGAGGGCCAGGGAACAGATACGCAGTATTTT	CASSLEGQGTDTQYF
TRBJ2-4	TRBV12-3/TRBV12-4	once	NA	TGTGCCAGCAGTCGGCAACTAGTGCAGTACTTC	CASSRQLVQYF